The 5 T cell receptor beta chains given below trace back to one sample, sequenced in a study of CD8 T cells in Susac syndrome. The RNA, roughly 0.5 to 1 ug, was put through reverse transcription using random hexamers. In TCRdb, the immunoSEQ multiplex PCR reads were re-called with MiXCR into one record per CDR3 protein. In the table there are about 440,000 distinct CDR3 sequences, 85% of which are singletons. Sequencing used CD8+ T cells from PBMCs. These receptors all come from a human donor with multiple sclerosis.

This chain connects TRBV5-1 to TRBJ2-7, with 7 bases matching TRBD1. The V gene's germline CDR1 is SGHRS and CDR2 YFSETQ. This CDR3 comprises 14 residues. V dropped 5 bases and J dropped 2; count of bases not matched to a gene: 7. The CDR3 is CASSQGDSTYEQYF. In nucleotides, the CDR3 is TGCGCCAGCAGTCAAGGGGACAGTACCTACGAGCAGTACTTC.

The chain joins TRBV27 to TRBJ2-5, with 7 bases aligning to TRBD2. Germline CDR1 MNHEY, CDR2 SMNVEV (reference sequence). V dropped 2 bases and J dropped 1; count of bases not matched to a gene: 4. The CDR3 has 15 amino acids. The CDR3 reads CASSLTGGLQETQYF. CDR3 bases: TGTGCCAGCAGTTTAACGGGAGGCCTCCAAGAGACCCAGTACTTC.

In DNA form, the CDR3 reads TGTGCCAGCAGTGACCCTGGGGACCGTACCTACGAGCAGTACTTC. Its protein product is CASSDPGDRTYEQYF. The gene calls are TRBV2 and TRBJ2-7; the D gene could be TRBD1 or TRBD2 (5 bases each). Trimming stripped 3 bases from V and 2 bases from J, with 14 bases between. The CDR3 extends over 15 amino acids. In germline, CDR1 is SNHLY, CDR2 FYNNEI.

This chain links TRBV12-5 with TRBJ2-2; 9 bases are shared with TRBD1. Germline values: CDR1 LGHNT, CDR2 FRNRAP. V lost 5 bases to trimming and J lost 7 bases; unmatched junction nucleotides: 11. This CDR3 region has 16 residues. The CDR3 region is CASGTRYRGHVGELFF. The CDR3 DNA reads TGTGCTAGTGGTACCAGATACAGGGGGCATGTCGGGGAGCTGTTTTTT. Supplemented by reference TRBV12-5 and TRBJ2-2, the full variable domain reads DARVTQTPRHKVTEMGQEVTMRCQPILGHNTVFWYRQTMMQGLELLAYFRNRAPLDDSGMPKDRFSAEMPDATLATLKIQPSEPRDSAVYFCASGTRYRGHVGELFFGEGSRLTVL.

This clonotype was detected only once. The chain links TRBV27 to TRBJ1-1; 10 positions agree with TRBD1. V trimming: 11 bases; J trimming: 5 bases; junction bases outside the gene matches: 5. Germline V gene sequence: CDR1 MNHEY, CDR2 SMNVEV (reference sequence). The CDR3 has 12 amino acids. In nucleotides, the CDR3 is TGTGCCGTTGGACAGGGGGGGACTGAAGCTTTCTTT. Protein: CAVGQGGTEAFF.